These T cell receptor beta chains were read from a single sample in a study of metastatic and nonmetastatic thyroid tumors. TCRdb redid the clone calls on the PCR reads using MiXCR. The table has roughly 24,000 clones, around 21% seen once. Input material: blood. The receptors were gathered from a male donor with papillary thyroid cancer or a benign thyroid nodule (not recorded which). Some clones in this sample may be carry-over from other donors' samples. Both conserved end residues are part of each CDR3. The D gene is left open where the match is weak. Rows give clone size only sometimes, using once, few, many, or a class for an expanded clone.

v_gene: TRBV18; d_gene: NA; j_gene: TRBJ1-1; len: 16; abundance: once; CDR3aa: CASSPPSTGSNTEAFF; CDR3nt: TGTGCCAGCTCACCACCGTCCACAGGGTCGAACACTGAAGCTTTCTTT
v_gene: TRBV6-2/TRBV6-3; d_gene: NA; j_gene: TRBJ2-6; len: 19; abundance: NA; CDR3aa: CASTQGGGPPGSGANVLTF; CDR3nt: TGTGCCAGCACCCAAGGTGGTGGGCCTCCGGGCTCTGGGGCCAACGTCCTGACTTTC
v_gene: TRBV10-1; d_gene: NA; j_gene: TRBJ1-5; len: 13; abundance: many; CDR3aa: CAPRAAGYQPQHF; CDR3nt: TGCGCCCCCCGGGCAGCCGGCTATCAGCCCCAGCATTTT
v_gene: TRBV6-2/TRBV6-3; d_gene: NA; j_gene: TRBJ1-2; len: 12; abundance: medium-sized; CDR3aa: CASSYPDRWGTF; CDR3nt: TGTGCCAGCAGTTACCCTGACAGGTGGGGCACCTTC
v_gene: TRBV7-2; d_gene: TRBD1; j_gene: TRBJ2-7; len: 16; abundance: NA; CDR3aa: CASSLAGQGSYYEQYF; CDR3nt: TGTGCCAGCAGCTTAGCCGGACAGGGATCTTACTACGAGCAGTACTTC
v_gene: TRBV6-1; d_gene: NA; j_gene: TRBJ2-3; len: 14; abundance: many; CDR3aa: CASQAAGDGVTQYF; CDR3nt: TGTGCCAGCCAAGCTGCGGGTGACGGCGTTACGCAGTATTTT
v_gene: TRBV30; d_gene: TRBD2; j_gene: TRBJ2-1; len: 14; abundance: medium-sized; CDR3aa: CAWTSGRAGNEQFF; CDR3nt: TGTGCCTGGACAAGCGGGAGGGCCGGCAATGAGCAGTTCTTC
v_gene: TRBV5-1; d_gene: NA; j_gene: TRBJ2-6; len: 16; abundance: many; CDR3aa: CASSLGQASGANVLTF; CDR3nt: TGCGCCAGCAGCCTCGGACAAGCCTCTGGGGCCAACGTCCTGACTTTC
v_gene: TRBV6-1; d_gene: TRBD2; j_gene: TRBJ2-5; len: 16; abundance: many; CDR3aa: CASSPNSGRASETQYF; CDR3nt: TGTGCCAGCAGCCCTAATAGCGGGAGGGCCTCCGAGACCCAGTACTTC
v_gene: TRBV20-1; d_gene: TRBD2; j_gene: TRBJ2-1; len: 21; abundance: many; CDR3aa: CSASAPKGLAGVVGSYNEQFF; CDR3nt: TGCAGTGCTAGTGCCCCAAAAGGACTAGCGGGAGTGGTCGGATCCTACAATGAGCAGTTCTTC
v_gene: TRBV15; d_gene: NA; j_gene: TRBJ2-3; len: 17; abundance: NA; CDR3aa: CATSRYIGPFWADTQYF; CDR3nt: TGTGCCACCAGCAGATATATCGGGCCCTTCTGGGCAGATACGCAGTATTTT
v_gene: TRBV5-6; d_gene: NA; j_gene: TRBJ2-7; len: 11; abundance: many; CDR3aa: CASSLNREQYF; CDR3nt: TGTGCCAGCAGCTTGAACCGTGAGCAGTACTTC
v_gene: TRBV6-2/TRBV6-3; d_gene: NA; j_gene: TRBJ2-7; len: 11; abundance: medium-sized; CDR3aa: CASSPSYEQYF; CDR3nt: TGTGCCAGCAGTCCCTCCTACGAGCAGTACTTC
v_gene: TRBV7-8; d_gene: TRBD1; j_gene: TRBJ1-2; len: 18; abundance: medium-sized; CDR3aa: CASSSLRDREKYAGGYTF; CDR3nt: TGTGCCAGCAGCTCTCTCCGGGACAGGGAGAAGTATGCGGGTGGCTACACCTTC
v_gene: TRBV11-2; d_gene: NA; j_gene: TRBJ2-1; len: 15; abundance: NA; CDR3aa: CASSLVARVRDEQFF; CDR3nt: TGTGCCAGCAGCTTAGTTGCCAGGGTCCGGGATGAGCAGTTCTTC
v_gene: TRBV6-1; d_gene: TRBD1; j_gene: TRBJ1-3; len: 15; abundance: many; CDR3aa: CASSRQGDSGNTIYF; CDR3nt: TGTGCCAGCAGCCGACAGGGCGACTCTGGAAACACCATATATTTT
v_gene: TRBV5-4; d_gene: TRBD1; j_gene: TRBJ1-2; len: 16; abundance: many; CDR3aa: CASSSQPGQINYGYTF; CDR3nt: TGTGCCAGCAGCTCGCAGCCGGGACAGATCAACTATGGCTACACCTTC
v_gene: TRBV13; d_gene: NA; j_gene: TRBJ2-7; len: 13; abundance: many; CDR3aa: CASSPPDSYEQYF; CDR3nt: TGCGCCAGCAGCCCCCCCGACTCCTACGAGCAGTACTTC
v_gene: TRBV27; d_gene: NA; j_gene: TRBJ1-5; len: 15; abundance: few; CDR3aa: CASSLSRGLNQPQHF; CDR3nt: TGTGCCAGCAGTTTATCCAGAGGGCTCAATCAGCCCCAGCATTTT
v_gene: TRBV20-1; d_gene: NA; j_gene: TRBJ2-1; len: 14; abundance: NA; CDR3aa: CSNRGTVSRGEQFF; CDR3nt: TGCAGTAACCGAGGGACCGTGTCGAGAGGGGAGCAGTTCTTC
v_gene: TRBV11-2; d_gene: NA; j_gene: TRBJ2-2; len: 14; abundance: once; CDR3aa: CASSLTRSAGELFF; CDR3nt: TGTGCCAGCAGCTTAACACGCAGCGCCGGGGAGCTGTTTTTT
v_gene: TRBV19; d_gene: TRBD2; j_gene: TRBJ2-3; len: 16; abundance: many; CDR3aa: CASSAGTSGRTDTQYF; CDR3nt: TGTGCCAGTAGTGCCGGGACTAGCGGGAGGACAGATACGCAGTATTTT
v_gene: TRBV11-3; d_gene: TRBD1; j_gene: TRBJ2-3; len: 15; abundance: NA; CDR3aa: CASSTGQRRGDTQYF; CDR3nt: TGTGCCAGCAGCACGGGACAGCGCCGGGGAGATACGCAGTATTTT
v_gene: TRBV18; d_gene: NA; j_gene: TRBJ1-6; len: 16; abundance: NA; CDR3aa: CASSKRESSYNSPLHF; CDR3nt: TGTGCCAGCTCAAAACGGGAAAGCTCCTATAATTCACCCCTCCACTTT
v_gene: TRBV5-1; d_gene: NA; j_gene: TRBJ2-2; len: 15; abundance: many; CDR3aa: CASSPTSIGTGELFF; CDR3nt: TGCGCCAGCAGCCCGACTAGTATAGGTACCGGGGAGCTGTTTTTT
v_gene: TRBV12-3/TRBV12-4; d_gene: NA; j_gene: TRBJ1-3; len: 16; abundance: medium-sized; CDR3aa: CASSPRGTVSGNTIYF; CDR3nt: TGTGCCAGCAGTCCACGTGGGACGGTCTCTGGAAACACCATATATTTT
v_gene: TRBV11-2; d_gene: TRBD2; j_gene: TRBJ2-2; len: 16; abundance: many; CDR3aa: CASSLGLARNTGELFF; CDR3nt: TGTGCCAGCAGCCTCGGACTAGCGAGAAACACCGGGGAGCTGTTTTTT
v_gene: TRBV20-1; d_gene: TRBD2; j_gene: TRBJ2-1; len: 13; abundance: many; CDR3aa: CSARLAGATEQFF; CDR3nt: TGCAGTGCTAGACTAGCGGGAGCCACTGAGCAGTTCTTC
v_gene: TRBV12-3/TRBV12-4; d_gene: NA; j_gene: TRBJ1-5; len: 14; abundance: NA; CDR3aa: CASSLSDSNQPQHF; CDR3nt: TGTGCCAGCAGTTTGAGCGATAGCAATCAGCCCCAGCATTTT
v_gene: TRBV20-1; d_gene: NA; j_gene: TRBJ2-5; len: 11; abundance: many; CDR3aa: CSAMGGETQYF; CDR3nt: TGCAGTGCTATGGGAGGCGAGACCCAGTACTTC
v_gene: TRBV4-1; d_gene: NA; j_gene: TRBJ2-3; len: 13; abundance: NA; CDR3aa: CASSQDWKDTQYF; CDR3nt: TGCGCCAGCAGCCAAGATTGGAAAGATACGCAGTATTTT
v_gene: TRBV27; d_gene: TRBD2; j_gene: TRBJ2-1; len: 17; abundance: medium-sized; CDR3aa: CASSLNAPGLADNEQFF; CDR3nt: TGTGCCAGCAGCCTAAACGCACCGGGACTAGCGGACAATGAGCAGTTCTTC
v_gene: TRBV18; d_gene: NA; j_gene: TRBJ1-1; len: 14; abundance: NA; CDR3aa: CASSPTRVEAEAFF; CDR3nt: TGTGCCAGCTCACCAACCAGGGTAGAAGCTGAAGCTTTCTTT
v_gene: TRBV4-1; d_gene: TRBD1; j_gene: TRBJ2-1; len: 14; abundance: many; CDR3aa: CASSQVFSGQGSFF; CDR3nt: TGCGCCAGCAGCCAAGTGTTTTCGGGACAGGGATCTTTCTTC
v_gene: TRBV18; d_gene: NA; j_gene: TRBJ1-1; len: 13; abundance: medium-sized; CDR3aa: CASSPAVGAEAFF; CDR3nt: TGTGCCAGCTCACCGGCCGTTGGGGCTGAAGCTTTCTTT
v_gene: TRBV6-1; d_gene: NA; j_gene: TRBJ1-1; len: 11; abundance: medium-sized; CDR3aa: CASCQEGEAFF; CDR3nt: TGTGCCAGCTGCCAGGAGGGAGAAGCTTTCTTT
v_gene: TRBV14; d_gene: NA; j_gene: TRBJ1-1; len: 15; abundance: many; CDR3aa: CASSQTGSMNTEAFF; CDR3nt: TGTGCCAGCAGCCAAACAGGGTCCATGAACACTGAAGCTTTCTTT
v_gene: TRBV5-6; d_gene: NA; j_gene: TRBJ2-1; len: 9; abundance: many; CDR3aa: CAEYNEQFF; CDR3nt: TGTGCAGAATACAATGAGCAGTTCTTC
v_gene: TRBV4-2; d_gene: TRBD1; j_gene: TRBJ1-5; len: 20; abundance: once; CDR3aa: CASSQELLSMSGTGSQPQHF; CDR3nt: TGTGCCAGCAGCCAAGAACTTCTATCGATGAGTGGGACAGGGAGTCAGCCCCAGCATTTT
v_gene: TRBV5-1; d_gene: TRBD1; j_gene: TRBJ2-5; len: 14; abundance: NA; CDR3aa: CASRPMGQKETQYF; CDR3nt: TGCGCCAGCAGACCAATGGGACAGAAAGAGACCCAGTACTTC
v_gene: TRBV15; d_gene: NA; j_gene: TRBJ2-7; len: 16; abundance: NA; CDR3aa: CATSRDRTGAGYEQYF; CDR3nt: TGTGCCACCAGCAGAGATCGTACGGGGGCGGGGTACGAGCAGTACTTC
v_gene: TRBV4-1; d_gene: NA; j_gene: TRBJ1-1; len: 18; abundance: many; CDR3aa: CASSRLYSAGTPNTEAFF; CDR3nt: TGCGCCAGCAGCCGATTATACTCAGCGGGGACCCCGAACACTGAAGCTTTCTTT
v_gene: TRBV6-2/TRBV6-3; d_gene: NA; j_gene: TRBJ2-7; len: 11; abundance: NA; CDR3aa: CASSYFYEQYF; CDR3nt: TGTGCCAGCAGTTACTTCTACGAGCAGTACTTC
v_gene: TRBV3-1; d_gene: TRBD1; j_gene: TRBJ2-7; len: 14; abundance: many; CDR3aa: CATQPGTGGSEQYF; CDR3nt: TGTGCCACACAACCCGGGACAGGGGGATCCGAGCAGTACTTC
v_gene: TRBV24-1; d_gene: NA; j_gene: TRBJ2-2; len: 13; abundance: few; CDR3aa: CATSDPPTGELFF; CDR3nt: TGTGCCACCAGTGACCCCCCCACCGGGGAGCTGTTTTTT
v_gene: TRBV30; d_gene: NA; j_gene: TRBJ1-1; len: 13; abundance: medium-sized; CDR3aa: CAWSGQSNTEAFF; CDR3nt: TGTGCCTGGAGTGGACAGTCCAACACTGAAGCTTTCTTT
v_gene: TRBV6-1; d_gene: NA; j_gene: TRBJ1-1; len: 13; abundance: few; CDR3aa: CASRVGQRGKAFF; CDR3nt: TGTGCCAGCAGAGTAGGACAGAGGGGCAAAGCTTTCTTT
v_gene: TRBV11-2; d_gene: NA; j_gene: TRBJ1-1; len: 13; abundance: NA; CDR3aa: CASSLTSNTEAFF; CDR3nt: TGTGCCAGCAGCCTGACATCGAACACTGAAGCTTTCTTT
v_gene: TRBV5-6; d_gene: TRBD1; j_gene: TRBJ1-2; len: 13; abundance: many; CDR3aa: CASSLAGGHGYTF; CDR3nt: TGTGCCAGCAGCCTAGCAGGGGGCCATGGCTACACCTTC